This record covers a single TCR beta chain. As yet, its antigen is unknown. This entry is derived from a study of shared clonotypes between healthy human individuals. Some clones are missing from TCRdb's copy, which holds only in-frame ones; the method was immunoSEQ multiplex PCR. The sample holds more than 2 million clones; more than 90% are singletons and the top ten take roughly 0.13%. Study-level findings and limits: It was anticipated that sequencing depth would influence how many clonotypes donors shared. Rarefaction showed sorted-subset sequencing was incomplete despite large depth.

The donors, all of them Caucasian adults, lived in Nashville, Tennessee. This CDR3 region has 14 residues. After removal of 5 bases from V and 6 bases from J, the junction contained 3 bases not matched to a gene. Germline V gene lookup returns CDR1 MNHEY and CDR2 SVGAGI. The sample taken for sequencing was naive CD4+ T cells sorted from blood. Stated subset: CD45RA+ positively selected. The chain employs TRBV6-5 and TRBJ2-1; the match to TRBD1 covers 11 bases. The sequence was obtained from a man aged 18 to 30 in good health. The CDR3 sequence: CASSRDRGVNEQFF. The CDR3 bases are TGTGCCAGCAGTCGGGACAGGGGGGTCAATGAGCAGTTCTTC.